A selection of T cell receptor beta chains follows, all from one sample in a study of control samples from healthy donors and cancer patients. The repertoire was sequenced with immunoSEQ multiplex PCR; TCRdb's copy has only in-frame clones and lacks some. The table includes about 140,000 clones, approximately 90% detected once. The sample was blood. The receptors come from a woman aged 30 to 39 in good health. Each CDR3 is given with its conserved first and last residue. Fields, in order: clone size, V gene, J gene, D gene, CDR3 protein, CDR3 DNA. A D gene is named only where the DNA matches it firmly. Clone size, where shown, is once, few, many, or a class for clones that have expanded.

once	TRBV5-1	TRBJ2-5	NA	CASSLLTGNLQETQYF	TGCGCCAGCAGCTTACTAACAGGGAACCTCCAAGAGACCCAGTACTTC
NA	TRBV7-2	TRBJ1-1	NA	CASSLAGTTEAFF	TGTGCCAGCAGCTTAGCGGGGACCACTGAAGCTTTCTTT
few	TRBV5-1	TRBJ2-7	NA	CASSLIIGDEQYF	TGCGCCAGCAGCTTAATTATCGGGGACGAGCAGTACTTC
once	TRBV6-6	TRBJ1-5	NA	CASSPQGGQWEPQHF	TGTGCCAGCAGTCCCCAAGGAGGACAGTGGGAGCCCCAGCATTTT
NA	TRBV5-1	TRBJ2-5	NA	CASSGEGVQETQYF	TGCGCCAGCAGCGGAGAGGGTGTCCAAGAGACCCAGTACTTC
NA	TRBV5-4	TRBJ2-7	TRBD2	CASGRDLAYEQYF	TGTGCCAGCGGGAGGGACCTCGCCTACGAGCAGTACTTC
few	TRBV20-1	TRBJ1-4	NA	CSASWGEKLFF	TGCAGTGCTAGTTGGGGGGAAAAACTGTTTTTT
once	TRBV5-1	TRBJ2-3	TRBD2	CASSLTSASTDTQYF	TGCGCCAGCAGCTTAACTAGCGCCAGCACAGATACGCAGTATTTT
NA	TRBV30	TRBJ1-2	NA	CAWRVGFYGYTF	TGTGCCTGGAGAGTGGGGTTCTATGGCTACACCTTC
NA	TRBV6-1	TRBJ1-2	TRBD1	CASSVTHRDRVGYGYTF	TGTGCCAGCAGTGTGACCCACCGGGACAGGGTCGGGTATGGCTACACCTTC
few	TRBV4-1	TRBJ1-4	NA	CASSQAFPGATNEKLFF	TGCGCCAGCAGCCAAGCCTTCCCTGGCGCAACTAATGAAAAACTGTTTTTT
NA	TRBV4-1	TRBJ1-2	NA	CASSQDQQFGGYTF	TGCGCCAGCAGCCAAGATCAACAGTTCGGTGGCTACACCTTC
once	TRBV19	TRBJ1-2	NA	CASSRDTLFGYTF	TGTGCCAGTAGTAGGGACACCCTTTTTGGCTACACCTTC
once	TRBV6-5	TRBJ1-1	NA	CASRRKNTEAFF	TGTGCCAGCAGGCGAAAGAACACTGAAGCTTTCTTT
NA	TRBV27	TRBJ1-6	NA	CASSLKQGGSYNSPLHF	TGTGCCAGCAGTCTAAAACAGGGTGGCTCCTATAATTCACCCCTCCACTTT
NA	TRBV9	TRBJ2-1	NA	CASSVDTSIKNEQFF	TGTGCCAGCAGCGTAGATACTAGTATCAAGAATGAGCAGTTCTTC
NA	TRBV2	TRBJ2-1	NA	CASTGTIRLYNEQFF	TGTGCCAGCACAGGGACAATTAGGCTCTACAATGAGCAGTTCTTC
NA	TRBV28	TRBJ1-4	TRBD1	CASRNPQGANEKLFF	TGTGCCAGCAGGAACCCACAGGGGGCTAATGAAAAACTGTTTTTT
NA	TRBV6-1	TRBJ1-5	NA	CASSERSNQPQHF	TGTGCCAGCAGTGAACGGAGCAATCAGCCCCAGCATTTT
NA	TRBV18	TRBJ2-2	NA	CASSPAEELFF	TGTGCCAGCTCACCGGCGGAGGAGCTGTTTTTT
NA	TRBV25-1	TRBJ2-1	NA	CASSDDRTRNYNEQFF	TGTGCCAGCAGCGACGACAGGACCCGGAATTACAATGAGCAGTTCTTC
NA	TRBV5-6	TRBJ1-2	TRBD1	CASSFTGGGYTF	TGTGCCAGCAGCTTCACAGGGGGTGGCTACACCTTC
NA	TRBV29-1	TRBJ2-7	TRBD1	CSVRTGNSYEQYF	TGCAGCGTCAGGACAGGAAACTCCTACGAGCAGTACTTC
NA	TRBV30	TRBJ1-5	NA	CAWKTAGLSNQPQHF	TGTGCCTGGAAGACAGCGGGGCTTAGCAATCAGCCCCAGCATTTT
NA	TRBV28	TRBJ2-6	NA	CAGCRRARSGANVLTF	TGTGCCGGGTGCCGGCGCGCCCGCTCTGGGGCCAACGTCCTGACTTTC
NA	TRBV7-2	TRBJ2-5	TRBD2	CASTSAGGWETQYF	TGTGCCAGCACCTCAGCGGGAGGTTGGGAGACCCAGTACTTC
NA	TRBV7-2	TRBJ2-5	NA	CASSPGTEETQYF	TGTGCCAGCAGTCCGGGGACGGAAGAGACCCAGTACTTC
once	TRBV9	TRBJ1-1	NA	CASSVTEMNTEAFF	TGTGCCAGCAGCGTGACAGAGATGAACACTGAAGCTTTCTTT
NA	TRBV7-9	TRBJ2-7	NA	CASSRGQYEQYF	TGTGCCAGCAGCCGAGGACAATACGAGCAGTACTTC
NA	TRBV5-1	TRBJ1-1	TRBD1	CASTDRDVEAFF	TGCGCCAGCACCGACAGGGATGTTGAAGCTTTCTTT
NA	TRBV24-1	TRBJ2-1	TRBD2	CATSGTSGSLDEQFF	TGTGCCACCAGTGGGACTAGCGGGAGTCTTGATGAGCAGTTCTTC
NA	TRBV28	TRBJ1-1	NA	CASSQVPNTEAFF	TGTGCCAGCAGCCAGGTACCGAACACTGAAGCTTTCTTT
NA	TRBV4-1	TRBJ1-1	NA	CASSQEGAGAFF	TGCGCCAGCAGCCAAGAGGGGGCCGGGGCTTTCTTT
NA	TRBV18	TRBJ1-5	NA	CASSPQTDSNQPQHF	TGTGCCAGCTCACCACAGACGGATAGCAATCAGCCCCAGCATTTT
NA	TRBV27	TRBJ1-5	NA	CASSEFRGNQPQHF	TGTGCCAGCAGTGAGTTCCGAGGCAATCAGCCCCAGCATTTT
NA	TRBV6-5	TRBJ2-3	TRBD1	CASGEGQGTDTQYF	TGTGCCAGCGGGGAGGGACAGGGTACAGATACGCAGTATTTT
NA	TRBV10-1	TRBJ1-2	NA	CASSVEGREINYGYTF	TGCGCCAGCAGTGTGGAGGGAAGAGAGATTAACTATGGCTACACCTTC
NA	TRBV7-2	TRBJ2-2	NA	CASSLVAGNTGELFF	TGTGCCAGCAGCTTAGTAGCCGGGAACACCGGGGAGCTGTTTTTT
few	TRBV5-1	TRBJ2-7	TRBD1	CASSLEGRGLDEQYF	TGCGCCAGCAGCTTGGAGGGTAGGGGGCTCGACGAGCAGTACTTC
NA	TRBV18	TRBJ1-5	NA	CASSASLGGLQPQHF	TGTGCCAGCTCAGCATCCCTTGGGGGGCTTCAGCCCCAGCATTTT
few	TRBV29-1	TRBJ1-1	NA	CSARAGVNTEAFF	TGCAGTGCCCGGGCCGGAGTGAACACTGAAGCTTTCTTT
NA	TRBV6-4	TRBJ2-7	NA	CASSQGGSGGPSYEQYF	TGTGCCAGCTCCCAGGGGGGGTCCGGGGGCCCGAGCTACGAGCAGTACTTC
NA	TRBV19	TRBJ2-5	NA	CASTGQGKETQYF	TGTGCCAGCACCGGGCAGGGAAAAGAGACCCAGTACTTC
NA	TRBV9	TRBJ1-3	NA	CASSVEPGVRAGNTIYF	TGTGCCAGCAGCGTAGAGCCCGGAGTTAGAGCTGGAAACACCATATATTTT
NA	TRBV27	TRBJ2-7	TRBD2	CASSFVGLAGGPPYEQYF	TGTGCCAGCAGTTTCGTGGGACTAGCGGGAGGGCCACCCTACGAGCAGTACTTC
NA	TRBV5-4	TRBJ2-1	NA	CASSLTGSNSEQFF	TGTGCCAGCAGCTTGACCGGGTCGAATAGTGAGCAGTTCTTC
NA	TRBV5-4	TRBJ1-5	NA	CASSPKSTADTYSNQPQHF	TGTGCCAGCAGCCCGAAAAGCACCGCCGATACCTATAGCAATCAGCCCCAGCATTTT
NA	TRBV30	TRBJ2-2	NA	CAWSRLAMNTGELFF	TGTGCCTGGAGTCGCCTAGCCATGAACACCGGGGAGCTGTTTTTT